This T cell receptor beta chain was documented in a study of cytomegalovirus exposure and HLA in healthy donors. The PCR had 60 Vbeta and 13 Jbeta primers. Using immunoSEQ multiplex PCR, the repertoire was profiled, and TCRdb retains in-frame clones only, with some absent. Altogether 110,000 to 150,000 clones are present, roughly 76% being singletons, with the ten largest covering 1.5% to 2%. Study findings and constraints: Evidence from a later analysis indicated that most CMV-associated TCR beta chains looked HLA-restricted.

Trimming removed 5 bases from V and 3 bases from J, with 10 bases in between. The germline V gene has CDR1 MNHEY and CDR2 SVGAGI. The CDR3 has 13 residues. There are a few counts of this clone. Its target is unknown. The sequence derives from a female donor in good health and CMV-seronegative. The source material was PBMCs. This chain joins TRBV6-5 and TRBJ1-2; D is possibly TRBD1 (5 bases). The chain's CDR3 is CASSLAGDYGYTF. The CDR3 coding sequence is TGTGCCAGCAGTCTAGCGGGGGACTATGGCTACACCTTC.